The 12 T cell receptor beta chains in this list originate from one sample, sequenced in a study of STAT5B mutations in CD4+ large granular lymphocyte leukemia. The assay was immunoSEQ multiplex PCR, and TCRdb's table has in-frame clones only and misses some. The table includes 7,000 to 9,500 clones, approximately 89% detected once. Material: PBMCs. The receptor source for this set is a woman in her 70s with CD4+ T-cell large granular lymphocyte leukemia.

The rearrangement joins TRBV12-5 to TRBJ2-5; 10 bases agree with TRBD1. Trimming at V came to 5 bases and at J to 4 bases, leaving 7 bases not matched to a gene. The V gene's germline CDR1 is LGHNT and CDR2 FRNRAP. The CDR3 sequence is 15 residues long. DNA for the CDR3: TGTGCTAGTGGTCTTGACAGGGGGCAGCGAGAGACCCAGTACTTC. Protein sequence: CASGLDRGQRETQYF.

V gene TRBV29-1 combines with J gene TRBJ2-3; TRBD1 agrees at 7 bases. This CDR3 is 14 amino acids long. V was clipped by 2 bases and J by 0 bases; unmatched bases: 2. Germline V gene data show CDR1 as SQVTM and CDR2 as ANQGSEA. The CDR3 coding sequence is TGCAGCGTTGAAAGGGGGCTTAGCACAGATACGCAGTATTTT. Amino acid sequence: CSVERGLSTDTQYF.

The V and J genes are TRBV19 and TRBJ2-7; 7 nucleotides match TRBD1. CDR3 length: 14 amino acids. Losses at the gene ends were 6 bases for V and 3 bases for J; bases not matched to a gene: 8. Germline V gives CDR1 LNHDA, CDR2 SQIVND (reference sequence). The CDR3 is CASSPQRGHYEQYF. The CDR3 DNA reads TGTGCCAGTAGCCCCCAGAGGGGGCACTACGAGCAGTACTTC. The variable domain in full, with the rest retrieved from reference TRBV19 and TRBJ2-7, is DGGITQSPKYLFRKEGQNVTLSCEQNLNHDAMYWYRQDPGQGLRLIYYSQIVNDFQKGDIAEGYSVSREKKESFPLTVTSAQKNPTAFYLCASSPQRGHYEQYFGPGTRLTVT.

This clone showed up just once. V gene TRBV14 combines with J gene TRBJ2-5; unclear D gene. V lost 3 bases and J lost 0, with 11 bases in between. CDR3 length: 15 residues. CDR1 SGHDN and CDR2 FVKESK come from the germline V gene. The CDR3 DNA is TGTGCCAGCAGCCAGGGTCTCTCGTACCAAGAGACCCAGTACTTC. It specifies CASSQGLSYQETQYF. The full variable domain, rest sourced from reference TRBV14 and TRBJ2-5, is EAGVTQFPSHSVIEKGQTVTLRCDPISGHDNLYWYRRVMGKEIKFLLHFVKESKQDESGMPNNRFLAERTGGTYSTLKVQPAELEDSGVYFCASSQGLSYQETQYFGPGTRLLVL.

This sequence joins TRBV6-1 and TRBJ2-3, with no clear D. V was clipped by 1 base and J by 3 bases, with 5 bases between them. Germline CDR1 reads MNHNS; CDR2 reads SASEGT. This CDR3 has 13 residues. CDR3 amino acids: CASSEDWTDTQYF. The CDR3 DNA is TGTGCCAGCAGTGAAGATTGGACAGATACGCAGTATTTT.

This chain joins TRBV6-5 and TRBJ2-7; D call uncertain. Germline CDR1 reads MNHEY; CDR2 reads SVGAGI. Trimming took off 2 bases at V and 1 base at J, with 6 bases between the two ends. This CDR3 spans 13 amino acids. The CDR3 is CASSYGLSYEQYF. The CDR3 DNA follows: TGTGCCAGCAGTTACGGGTTATCCTACGAGCAGTACTTC.

V gene TRBV5-1 combines with J gene TRBJ2-5; 8 positions match TRBD2. V lost 7 bases to trimming and J lost 4 bases; unmatched junction nucleotides: 6. The CDR3 has 13 amino acids. The germline CDR1 and CDR2 sequences are SGHRS and YFSETQ. The CDR3 DNA is TGCGCCAGCCGCAGCGGGGGCGCAGAGACCCAGTACTTC. It specifies CASRSGGAETQYF.

The chain carries TRBV7-2 and TRBJ2-1, with 12 bases matching TRBD2. Germline trimming cut 1 base from V and 4 bases from J; bases unmatched to any gene: 5. This CDR3 spans 17 amino acids. The germline gives CDR1 SGHTA, CDR2 FQGNSA. CDR3 sequence reads: CASSLVVLAGGYNEQFF. In DNA form, the CDR3 reads TGTGCCAGCAGCTTAGTCGTACTAGCGGGGGGTTACAATGAGCAGTTCTTC.

The CDR3 here is CASSKYSSYEQYF. In nucleotides, the CDR3 is TGTGCCAGCAGCAAGTACAGCTCCTACGAGCAGTACTTC. The chain combines TRBV27 with TRBJ2-7; no clear D. The V gene's germline CDR1 is MNHEY and CDR2 SMNVEV (reference sequence). The V end was cut by 6 bases, the J end by 0 bases, with 9 bases between. CDR3 length: 13 residues.

The chain carries TRBV6-6 and TRBJ1-1, with TRBD1 identical over 9 bases. CDR1 and CDR2 from the germline V gene are MNHNY and SVGAGI (reference sequence). The CDR3 contains 15 residues. The V and J ends lost 3 bases and 4 bases, in that order; junction bases with no gene match: 6. CDR3 sequence: CASSYGQGRSTEAFF. Here the CDR3 DNA reads TGTGCCAGCAGTTATGGACAGGGGAGGAGCACTGAAGCTTTCTTT.

This chain joins TRBV28 and TRBJ2-1; 7 bases fit TRBD2. The germline V gene encodes CDR1 MDHEN and CDR2 SYDVKM. V was clipped by 3 bases and J by 8 bases; unmatched bases: 13. The CDR3 loop spans 16 amino acids. CDR3 sequence: CASSFRRTSSADEQFF. For the CDR3, the DNA is TGTGCCAGCAGTTTCCGACGGACTAGTAGTGCCGATGAGCAGTTCTTC.

The CDR3 region has the DNA TGTGCCAGCAGTGAAAGAGCGGTAGCGACCTACAATGAGCAGTTCTTC. This translates into CASSERAVATYNEQFF. The chain carries TRBV6-1 and TRBJ2-1; a possible D gene is TRBD2 (5 bases). Germline CDR1 MNHNS, CDR2 SASEGT. V was shortened by 2 bases and J by 2 bases, with 13 bases between the two germline ends. The CDR3 has 16 residues.